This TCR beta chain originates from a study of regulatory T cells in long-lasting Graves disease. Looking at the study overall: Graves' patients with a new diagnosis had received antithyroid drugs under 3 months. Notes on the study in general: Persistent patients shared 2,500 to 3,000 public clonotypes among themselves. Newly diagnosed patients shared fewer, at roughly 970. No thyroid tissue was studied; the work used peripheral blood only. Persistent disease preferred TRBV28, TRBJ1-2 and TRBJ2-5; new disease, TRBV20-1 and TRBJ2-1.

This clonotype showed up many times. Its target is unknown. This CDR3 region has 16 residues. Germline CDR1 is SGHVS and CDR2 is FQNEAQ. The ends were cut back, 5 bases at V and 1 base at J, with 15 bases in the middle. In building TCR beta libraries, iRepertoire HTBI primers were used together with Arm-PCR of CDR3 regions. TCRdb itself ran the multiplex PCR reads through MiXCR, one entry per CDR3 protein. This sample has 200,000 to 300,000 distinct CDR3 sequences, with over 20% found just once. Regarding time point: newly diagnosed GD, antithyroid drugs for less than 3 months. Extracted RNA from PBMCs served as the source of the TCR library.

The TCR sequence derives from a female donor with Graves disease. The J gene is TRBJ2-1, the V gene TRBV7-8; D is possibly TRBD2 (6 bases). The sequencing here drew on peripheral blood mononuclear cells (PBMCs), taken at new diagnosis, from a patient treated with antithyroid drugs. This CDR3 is CASSLGQRASYNEQFF. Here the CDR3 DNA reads TGTGCCAGCAGCCTGGGCCAGCGGGCGTCCTACAATGAGCAGTTCTTC.